The clone carrying this T cell receptor (beta chain) was detected ten times or more. Germline loops: CDR1 LNHDA, CDR2 SQIVND (reference sequence). This CDR3 has 13 amino acids. Trimming shortened V by 4 bases and J by 6 bases, and 10 bases separated the two germline ends. The data belong to a study of Graves' ophthalmopathy and Graves' hyperthyroidism. TCR beta CDR3 amplification used RNA transcripts. First-round RT-PCR used HTBI primers; second-round multiplex PCR followed. TCRdb independently ran MiXCR on the multiplex PCR reads; one entry per CDR3 protein. This table has around 470,000 distinct CDR3 sequences, around 15% appearing once.

The receptor's source is a woman aged 30 to 39 with Graves' ophthalmopathy. Material: blood. The rearrangement joins TRBV19 to TRBJ1-5; no definite D call. The CDR3 loop reads CASSRARGQPQHF. CDR3 nucleotides: TGTGCCAGTAGTAGGGCCCGCGGTCAGCCCCAGCATTTT.